This T cell receptor beta chain was captured in a study of prognosis after radiotherapy for stage I lung cancer. Two-round multiplex PCR, the amplification method, yielded TCR beta CDR3 from genomic DNA. For every TRBV and TRBJ gene, a specific primer was used in first-round PCR. TCRdb ran MiXCR on the multiplex PCR reads and lists one entry per CDR3 protein. The table lists roughly 30,000 distinct CDR3 sequences, about 34% of them singletons. The CDR3 runs 14 residues. V lost 5 bases to trimming and J lost 0 bases, with 8 bases between them. The germline CDR1 and CDR2 sequences are SGHRS and YFSETQ. This clonotype was observed at least ten times.

The clonotype comes from a donor over 45 with non-small cell lung cancer. The chain is built from TRBV5-1 and TRBJ2-2, with D unresolved. Material: PBMCs, obtained before or after stereotactic body radiation therapy (not recorded which). The CDR3 here is CASRSTTNTGELFF. CDR3 in DNA: TGCGCCAGCAGGTCGACAACGAACACCGGGGAGCTGTTTTTT.